This TCR beta chain is drawn from a study of T cell responses to AZD1222 COVID-19 vaccine. Study-level information: Second doses at about 4 or about 12 weeks were pooled.

Comments on this clone: Its antigen is not known.

Sequenced by immunoSEQ multiplex PCR; TCRdb stores in-frame clones only, minus some. This sample has 30,000 to 35,000 clones, with approximately 86% found just once. This CDR3 has 12 amino acids. Germline V gives CDR1 SQVTM, CDR2 ANQGSEA. The study, taken as a whole, reports: Sampling captured repertoires only after the peak T cell response. Among AZD1222 vaccinees, only 5 to 7 were seropositive at baseline. Rises in breadth and depth of Spike-specific TCRs came after two AZD1222 doses.

J is TRBJ1-2 and V is TRBV29-1; no reliable D call. The origin of this receptor is an adult in good health. The source was peripheral blood, collected on day 0 of AZD1222 vaccination. CDR3 protein: CTARRDNYGYTF. Written as DNA, the CDR3 is TGCACCGCGCGGAGGGATAACTATGGCTACACCTTC. The full variable domain, its missing parts supplied by reference TRBV29-1 and TRBJ1-2, is SAVISQKPSRDICQRGTSLTIQCQVDSQVTMMFWYRQQPGQSLTLIATANQGSEATYESGFVIDKFPISRPNLTFSTLTVSNMSPEDSSIYLCTARRDNYGYTFGSGTRLTVV.